This entry lists 25 T cell receptor beta chains sequenced from one sample in a study of blood T cell repertoires in COVID-19. Only in-frame clones appear in the TCRdb table, and some are missing; sequencing was by immunoSEQ multiplex PCR. Of over 400,000 clones listed, about 88% are singletons. Material: peripheral blood. These receptors all come from a woman aged 45-65 years with COVID-19, enrolled during active disease.

The rearrangement uses TRBV5-6 and TRBJ1-5; D might be TRBD1 (5 bases). The CDR3 runs 18 residues. V lost 4 bases to trimming and J lost 0 bases, with 20 bases between them. Per the germline V gene, CDR1 is SGHDT and CDR2 is YYEEEE. CDR3 sequence (DNA): TGTGCCAGCAGCGCGGCCACGGGGGGTGGATATAGCAATCAGCCCCAGCATTTT. It translates to CASSAATGGGYSNQPQHF.

This clone has a single count. The chain joins TRBV30 to TRBJ1-5, with TRBD1 matching over 10 bases. V was pared by 2 bases and J by 4 bases, with 5 bases of the junction left unmatched. The germline V gene has CDR1 GTSNPN and CDR2 SVGIG (reference sequence). The CDR3 is 15 amino acids. CDR3 loop: CAWSQTGGRNQPQHF. The DNA of the CDR3 is TGTGCCTGGAGTCAGACAGGGGGCCGAAATCAGCCCCAGCATTTT.

This clone was picked up one time. The chain recombines TRBV5-1 with TRBJ1-4; D gene uncertain. Per the germline V gene, CDR1 is SGHRS and CDR2 is YFSETQ. The CDR3 totals 14 residues. Trimming shortened V by 1 base and J by 8 bases, and 12 bases separated the two germline ends. The CDR3, as DNA: TGCGCCAGCAGCTTGACCGAGACACGGGAAAAACTGTTTTTT. It is translated as CASSLTETREKLFF. The whole variable domain, remainder taken from reference TRBV5-1 and TRBJ1-4, is KAGVTQTPRYLIKTRGQQVTLSCSPISGHRSVSWYQQTPGQGLQFLFEYFSETQRNKGNFPGRFSGRQFSNSRSEMNVSTLELGDSALYLCASSLTETREKLFFGSGTQLSVL.

The chain is built from TRBV4-1 and TRBJ1-2; D is unresolved. The CDR3 is made up of 14 amino acids. CDR1 is MGHRA, CDR2 YSYEKL, per germline. Trimming removed 3 bases at V and 7 bases at J, with 15 bases between. CDR3 amino acids: CASSHGKGYRGYTF. For the CDR3, the DNA is TGCGCCAGCAGCCACGGGAAAGGGTATCGTGGCTACACCTTC.

The chain has TRBV20-1 and TRBJ2-1; D might be TRBD2 (5 bases). Between the trimmed V and J ends, which lost 1 base and 9 bases, there was a span of 7 bases. The CDR3 has 11 amino acids. The V gene's germline CDR1 is DFQATT and CDR2 SNEGSKA (reference sequence). CDR3 sequence reads: CSARGRTEQFF. CDR3 bases: TGCAGTGCTAGAGGGAGGACTGAGCAGTTCTTC.

The chain links TRBV7-3 to TRBJ2-4; 7 bases match TRBD1. V shed 4 bases and J 6 bases; nucleotides not matched to a gene: 3. Germline loops: CDR1 SGHTA, CDR2 FQGTGA. The CDR3 sequence is 13 residues long. Written as DNA, the CDR3 is TGTGCCAGCAGCTCCGGACAGGCAAACATTCAGTACTTC. This translates into CASSSGQANIQYF.

The V call is TRBV28, the J call TRBJ2-7, with TRBD2 matching 10 bases. Trimming removed 6 bases from V and 3 bases from J; junction bases left unmatched: 2. The CDR3 totals 13 residues. Per the germline V gene, CDR1 is MDHEN and CDR2 is SYDVKM. CDR3 in amino acids: CASRLAGDYEQYF. CDR3 DNA sequence: TGTGCCAGCAGGCTAGCGGGGGACTACGAGCAGTACTTC.

The V gene is TRBV5-1, the J gene TRBJ2-7; TRBD1 aligns across 9 bases. This CDR3 is built from 15 residues. Germline loops: CDR1 SGHRS, CDR2 YFSETQ. After removal of 4 bases from V and 0 bases from J, the junction contained 5 bases not matched to a gene. Here the CDR3 DNA reads TGCGCCAGCAGCCCCGGACAGGGGAGCTCCTACGAGCAGTACTTC. This translates into CASSPGQGSSYEQYF. Variable domain in full (rest from reference TRBV5-1 and TRBJ2-7): KAGVTQTPRYLIKTRGQQVTLSCSPISGHRSVSWYQQTPGQGLQFLFEYFSETQRNKGNFPGRFSGRQFSNSRSEMNVSTLELGDSALYLCASSPGQGSSYEQYFGPGTRLTVT.

CDR3 loop: CASSSQVQETQYF. CDR3 in DNA: TGTGCCAGCAGTTCACAGGTCCAAGAGACCCAGTACTTC. The V gene is TRBV12-3 or TRBV12-4, the J gene TRBJ2-5; D might be TRBD1 (5 bases). The CDR3 runs 13 residues. Trimming left V 4 bases short and J 1 base short, with 7 bases between.

This chain connects TRBV6-5 to TRBJ1-2; TRBD1 might be the D (6 bases). Germline CDR1 MNHEY, CDR2 SVGAGI. V shed 6 bases and J shed 6 bases, with 17 bases lying between them. The CDR3 extends over 14 amino acids. DNA of the CDR3: TGTGCCAGCAGCTTCAGGACAGACCTAAATGGCTACACCTTC. It yields the protein CASSFRTDLNGYTF.

The chain recombines TRBV19 with TRBJ1-6, with TRBD1 matching over 9 bases. The CDR3 is 15 residues long. Germline V gene data show CDR1 as LNHDA and CDR2 as SQIVND (reference sequence). Germline trimming cut 4 bases from V and 10 bases from J; bases unmatched to any gene: 8. In nucleotides, the CDR3 is TGTGCCAGTAGTAGTTCCGGGACAGGGAGGTCACCCCTCCACTTT. Protein sequence: CASSSSGTGRSPLHF.

The J gene is TRBJ2-5, the V gene TRBV28, with TRBD2 as a possible D gene (5 bases). This CDR3 region has 13 residues. V was shortened by 11 bases and J by 3 bases, with 16 bases between the two germline ends. CDR1 MDHEN and CDR2 SYDVKM come from the germline V gene. CDR3: CAARAWGEETQYF. The DNA for the CDR3 is TGTGCCGCAAGAGCCTGGGGAGAAGAGACCCAGTACTTC. The whole variable domain, filled in from reference TRBV28 and TRBJ2-5, reads DVKVTQSSRYLVKRTGEKVFLECVQDMDHENMFWYRQDPGLGLRLIYFSYDVKMKEKGDIPEGYSVSREKKERFSLILESASTNQTSMYLCAARAWGEETQYFGPGTRLLVL.

The chain is built from TRBV7-9 and TRBJ1-3; D is perhaps TRBD1 (6 bases). CDR1 is SEHNR, CDR2 FQNEAQ, per germline (reference sequence). V lost 4 bases and J 0 bases, leaving 19 bases between the germline ends. The CDR3 covers 18 residues. CDR3: CASSSNYRGRGSGNTIYF. For the CDR3, the DNA is TGTGCCAGCAGCTCAAATTATCGGGGCAGGGGCTCTGGAAACACCATATATTTT.

This clone was picked up a small number of times. The chain links TRBV3-1 (or the pseudogene TRBV3-2) to TRBJ1-3; no definite D call. The V and J ends lost 4 bases and 7 bases respectively, with 17 bases between them. The CDR3 has 15 amino acids. CDR1 is LGHDT and CDR2 is YNNKEL in the germline V gene (reference sequence). CDR3 sequence: CASSPRHTMENTIYF. The CDR3 DNA follows: TGTGCCAGCAGCCCCCGCCACACGATGGAGAACACCATATATTTT.

The chain employs TRBV6-4 and TRBJ2-7, with 8 bases identical to TRBD2. The germline gives CDR1 MRHNA, CDR2 SNTAGT. This CDR3 has 15 residues. Trimming took 4 bases from V and 2 from J; bases not matched to a gene: 7. CDR3 loop: CASSVGSGVTYEQYF. The CDR3, as DNA: TGTGCCAGCAGTGTAGGTAGCGGGGTAACCTACGAGCAGTACTTC.

The rearrangement uses TRBV19 and TRBJ1-5, with 8 positions matching TRBD1. The V segment lost 10 bases and the J segment 2 bases; nucleotides outside the gene matches: 7. This CDR3 spans 14 amino acids. CDR1 is LNHDA, CDR2 SQIVND, per germline (reference sequence). The CDR3 is CAISDRGGNQPQHF. CDR3 in DNA: TGTGCCATTTCTGACAGGGGTGGCAATCAGCCCCAGCATTTT. Drawing the rest from reference TRBV19 and TRBJ1-5, the complete variable domain is DGGITQSPKYLFRKEGQNVTLSCEQNLNHDAMYWYRQDPGQGLRLIYYSQIVNDFQKGDIAEGYSVSREKKESFPLTVTSAQKNPTAFYLCAISDRGGNQPQHFGDGTRLSIL.

The chain combines TRBV19 with TRBJ2-7; the match to TRBD1 covers 12 bases. The CDR3 has 16 residues. The trim removed 3 bases at V and 1 base at J, leaving 4 bases unmatched. Germline CDR1 reads LNHDA; CDR2 reads SQIVND (reference sequence). The DNA of the CDR3 is TGTGCCAGTAGTATTGGGGGACAGGGGGCGTCCTACGAGCAGTACTTC. This sequence encodes CASSIGGQGASYEQYF. Looking up the rest from reference TRBV19 and TRBJ2-7 gives the full variable domain: DGGITQSPKYLFRKEGQNVTLSCEQNLNHDAMYWYRQDPGQGLRLIYYSQIVNDFQKGDIAEGYSVSREKKESFPLTVTSAQKNPTAFYLCASSIGGQGASYEQYFGPGTRLTVT.

The V gene is TRBV9, the J gene TRBJ1-1; 10 bases line up with TRBD1. The CDR3 is 14 residues long. The ends lost 4 bases at V and 5 bases at J; junction bases unmatched: 5. CDR1 is SGDLS, CDR2 YYNGEE, per germline. The CDR3 reads CASSPGTGETEAFF. Here the CDR3 DNA reads TGTGCCAGCAGCCCCGGGACAGGGGAAACTGAAGCTTTCTTT.

V usage is TRBV11-3 and J usage is TRBJ1-1, with 9 nucleotides matching TRBD1. Germline loops: CDR1 SGHNT, CDR2 YENEEA. V trimming: 5 bases; J trimming: 5 bases; junction bases outside the gene matches: 3. This CDR3 comprises 13 residues. The CDR3 nucleotides read TGTGCCAGCAGCCAGGACAGGGGTACTGAAGCTTTCTTT. It encodes CASSQDRGTEAFF.

CDR3 sequence (DNA): TGTGCCAGCAGCTTACTGACAGGGGTTGCTGGCTACACCTTC. It is translated as CASSLLTGVAGYTF. J is TRBJ1-2 and V is TRBV7-9; 8 bases are a match to TRBD1. The length of the CDR3 is 14 residues. Germline values: CDR1 SEHNR, CDR2 FQNEAQ (reference sequence). The ends lost 2 bases at V and 7 bases at J; junction bases unmatched: 6.

The rearrangement joins TRBV30 to TRBJ1-2; 7 bases map to TRBD1. After removal of 5 bases from V and 4 bases from J, the junction contained 4 bases not matched to a gene. CDR3 length: 12 amino acids. CDR1 GTSNPN and CDR2 SVGIG come from the germline V gene (reference sequence). CDR3 loop: CAWGTEFYGYTF. DNA of the CDR3: TGTGCCTGGGGGACAGAATTCTATGGCTACACCTTC.

J is TRBJ2-7 and V is TRBV6-1; D ambiguous. The germline gives CDR1 MNHNS, CDR2 SASEGT. Trimming pared 2 bases from V and 2 bases from J, leaving 7 bases between. This CDR3 contains 13 residues. CDR3 protein: CASSESPTYEQYF. In DNA, the CDR3 is TGTGCCAGCAGTGAAAGCCCTACCTACGAGCAGTACTTC.

The chain is built from TRBV5-5 and TRBJ1-5; D remains unclear. Looked up from germline, CDR1 is SGHKS and CDR2 is YYEKEE (reference sequence). The V end was cut by 2 bases, the J end by 0 bases, with 3 bases between. The CDR3 loop spans 13 amino acids. The CDR3 is CASSFHSNQPQHF. DNA of the CDR3: TGTGCCAGCAGCTTCCATAGCAATCAGCCCCAGCATTTT.

J is TRBJ1-2 and V is TRBV6-1; D is possibly TRBD1 (6 bases). V lost 5 bases, J lost 4 bases, and 17 bases lay in between. This CDR3 spans 15 amino acids. Per germline, CDR1 MNHNS and CDR2 SASEGT. The CDR3 nucleotides read TGTGCCAGCAGTTCGCCTCTACAGGGCATCTATGGCTACACCTTC. This gives the protein CASSSPLQGIYGYTF.

A word on this clone: Different DNA sequences within this sample yield the same CDR3. This chain joins TRBV9 and TRBJ1-1; D uncertain. Germline V gene sequence: CDR1 SGDLS, CDR2 YYNGEE. This CDR3 spans 14 amino acids. V was cut by 0 bases and J by 0 bases, with 6 bases left in between. The CDR3 is CASSVGGVNTEAFF. The DNA of the CDR3 is TGTGCCAGCAGCGTAGGAGGAGTGAACACTGAAGCTTTCTTT.